Listed below are T cell receptor beta chains from one sample, sequenced in a study of blood T cell repertoires in COVID-19. Clones were sequenced by immunoSEQ multiplex PCR, and TCRdb holds only the in-frame ones, with some missing. Of 350,000 to 450,000 clones listed, 80% to 90% are singletons. The sample consisted of PBMCs or T cells enriched from blood (not recorded which). These receptors all come from a man aged 30 to 39 who had recovered from COVID-19. Each CDR3 is given with its conserved first and last residue.

j_call: TRBJ2-1
v_call: TRBV28
cdr3_aa: CASSLGGVAEGNEQFF

j_call: TRBJ2-5
v_call: TRBV6-1
cdr3_aa: CASSEEASGSETQYF

j_call: TRBJ2-1
v_call: TRBV24-1
cdr3_aa: CATSDLFRDGEQFF

j_call: TRBJ2-7
v_call: TRBV29-1
cdr3_aa: CSVRQGPYEQYF

j_call: TRBJ1-2
v_call: TRBV5-6
cdr3_aa: CASSLGSGLGYTF

j_call: TRBJ2-1
v_call: TRBV13
cdr3_aa: CASSLYRPYNEQFF

j_call: TRBJ2-3
v_call: TRBV28
cdr3_aa: CASSFLSGAVSSTDTQYF

j_call: TRBJ2-2
v_call: TRBV7-9
cdr3_aa: CASDYNFDTGELFF

j_call: TRBJ2-5
v_call: TRBV28
cdr3_aa: CASSSLAGLKGTQYF

j_call: TRBJ1-1
v_call: TRBV29-1
cdr3_aa: CSAGQGTYTEAFF

j_call: TRBJ2-3
v_call: TRBV7-9
cdr3_aa: CASSTVDREGTQYF

j_call: TRBJ2-1
v_call: TRBV28
cdr3_aa: CASSRTSGIYEQFF

j_call: TRBJ2-3
v_call: TRBV5-1
cdr3_aa: CASSRTRRDTDTQYF

j_call: TRBJ1-4
v_call: TRBV28
cdr3_aa: CASRSVLRNEKLFF

j_call: TRBJ2-3
v_call: TRBV5-6
cdr3_aa: CASSLADSNTQYF

j_call: TRBJ2-7
v_call: TRBV19
cdr3_aa: CASSILAGNDYEQYF

j_call: TRBJ1-3
v_call: TRBV14
cdr3_aa: CASSNVWLNTIYF

j_call: TRBJ2-1
v_call: TRBV7-9
cdr3_aa: CASRGTHLVQFF

j_call: TRBJ2-5
v_call: TRBV5-8
cdr3_aa: CASSLGISGGGETQYF

j_call: TRBJ2-2
v_call: TRBV24-1
cdr3_aa: CATSGAGQGAGTGELFF

j_call: TRBJ2-7
v_call: TRBV18
cdr3_aa: CASCQTGIGEQYF

j_call: TRBJ1-6
v_call: TRBV12-3/TRBV12-4
cdr3_aa: CASSFSYNSPLHF

j_call: TRBJ2-3
v_call: TRBV28
cdr3_aa: CASSFPGGIADTQYF

j_call: TRBJ1-2
v_call: TRBV7-2
cdr3_aa: CASSLRQYGYTF

j_call: TRBJ1-4
v_call: TRBV7-6
cdr3_aa: CASSFGQGAGMNEKLFF

j_call: TRBJ2-3
v_call: TRBV5-6
cdr3_aa: CASRGHLLTDTQYF

j_call: TRBJ1-1
v_call: TRBV19
cdr3_aa: CASSIAGEISGAFF

j_call: TRBJ2-3
v_call: TRBV24-1
cdr3_aa: CATSDPQGLAVQQYF

j_call: TRBJ1-1
v_call: TRBV6-5
cdr3_aa: CASNYEGNTEAFF

j_call: TRBJ1-6
v_call: TRBV3-1/TRBV3-2
cdr3_aa: CASSPFGDSPLHF

j_call: TRBJ2-5
v_call: TRBV5-1
cdr3_aa: CASYTGTGGSGTQYF

j_call: TRBJ2-3
v_call: TRBV7-3
cdr3_aa: CASSLGLAGVADTQYF

j_call: TRBJ1-2
v_call: TRBV7-3
cdr3_aa: CASSLGGGAGYTF

j_call: TRBJ2-6
v_call: TRBV24-1
cdr3_aa: CATSSIRDSYSGANVLTF

j_call: TRBJ2-5
v_call: TRBV5-1
cdr3_aa: CASSRAGAEETQYF

j_call: TRBJ2-5
v_call: TRBV27
cdr3_aa: CASSLLAGGLETQYF

j_call: TRBJ2-1
v_call: TRBV21-1
cdr3_aa: CASSYQPPGLAGDAYNEQFF

j_call: TRBJ2-7
v_call: TRBV11-2
cdr3_aa: CASSPPGQGVGEQYF

j_call: TRBJ1-2
v_call: TRBV4-1
cdr3_aa: CASSPSKRQSSYGYTF